The T cell receptor (beta chain) described here comes from a study of T cell repertoires in cytomegalovirus infection. Study as a whole: Recently identified HLA-C-restricted and well-studied HLA-B-restricted CMV epitopes were used. It can be stated that public TCR beta signatures indicated CMV infection as well as a matching HLA type.

As concerns this clonotype: Its antigen remains unidentified.

The CDR3 runs 15 residues. Germline V gene sequence: CDR1 SNHLY, CDR2 FYNNEI. V lost 9 bases, J lost 2 bases, and 10 bases stayed unmatched. TCRdb reanalysed the reads using MiXCR and keeps one entry per CDR3 protein. The sample gives under 150,000 distinct CDR3 sequences, around 30% of which show up once; 41% is in the top ten. Study findings and constraints: The cumulative frequency of public TCR beta families identified carriers of CMV plus the relevant HLA. Clonotype analysis showed dominance of the ex vivo response by HLA-C-restricted CMV-specific TCR beta clonotypes.

The clonotype originates from a human donor in good health (CMV status not recorded). Some clones in this sample may be carry-over from other donors' samples. Material: CD8+ T cells from cultured PBMCs, obtained from culture after CMV antigen stimulation. This sequence joins TRBV2 and TRBJ2-3; 8 bases agree with TRBD2. Here the CDR3 DNA reads TGTGCCAGTCATGCCAGCGGGGGCCCCACAGATACGCAGTATTTT. Translated: CASHASGGPTDTQYF.